This T cell receptor beta chain originates from a study of T cell responses to AZD1222 COVID-19 vaccine. The study, taken as a whole, reports: Females made up more of the donors, who were largely white British, and clonal diversity may have come out too low. Unmutated variant regions are reportedly targeted by nearly half of spike-specific TCRs.

Turning to this clone: Its antigen remains unidentified. Other DNA sequences within the sample encode an identical CDR3.

The table came from immunoSEQ multiplex PCR; TCRdb's copy has only in-frame clones and leaves some out. The sample shows tens of thousands of clones, around 88% of them seen only once. The V and J ends lost 0 bases and 0 bases respectively, with 6 bases between them. Germline V gene lookup returns CDR1 MNHEY and CDR2 SVGAGI. This CDR3 has 15 residues. This clonotype was obtained from an adult in good health. Source: peripheral blood, taken on day 0 of AZD1222 vaccination. This chain connects TRBV6-5 to TRBJ1-3; perhaps TRBD1 as D (5 bases). The CDR3 coding sequence is TGTGCCAGCAGTTACTCGGGACCCTCTGGAAACACCATATATTTT. This codes for CASSYSGPSGNTIYF.